These 15 T cell receptor beta chains were sequenced from one sample in a study of shared T cell receptors in the human thymus. Here immunoSEQ multiplex PCR was the method, and the copy in TCRdb shows in-frame clones only, minus some. The table records just under 550,000 clones, approximately 80% of them present only once. The sample was also reused in another study, on human thymus T cells.

The sample comprised thymocytes. These receptors came from a boy younger than two with a congenital heart defect.

This clone has only a few counts. CDR3 protein: CASSPGTGVQETQYF. The CDR3 coding sequence is TGCGCCAGCAGCCCCGGGACAGGGGTTCAAGAGACCCAGTACTTC. The chain uses TRBV5-1 and TRBJ2-5, with TRBD1 matching over 10 bases. Per the germline V gene, CDR1 is SGHRS and CDR2 is YFSETQ. The CDR3 has 15 residues. The V and J ends lost 4 bases and 2 bases, in that order; junction bases with no gene match: 5.

The chain combines TRBV27 with TRBJ1-5, with TRBD1 matching over 7 bases. This CDR3 is built from 15 residues. CDR1 and CDR2 from the germline V gene are MNHEY and SMNVEV (reference sequence). Unmatched junction bases numbered 10, after V lost 4 bases and J lost 7 bases. The CDR3 DNA is TGTGCCAGCAGTTCGGCAGGGGGTTGGGGGCAGCCCCAGCATTTT. This sequence encodes CASSSAGGWGQPQHF.

V gene TRBV2 combines with J gene TRBJ2-7, with 11 bases that match TRBD2. The trim removed 3 bases at V and 5 bases at J, leaving 9 bases unmatched. Per the germline V gene, CDR1 is SNHLY and CDR2 is FYNNEI. The CDR3 has 16 amino acids. In nucleotides, the CDR3 is TGTGCCAGCAGTGACCGCCGCACTAGCGGGAGCCACGAGCAGTACTTC. This translates into CASSDRRTSGSHEQYF.

This chain uses TRBV7-2 with TRBJ2-7, with 7 bases matching TRBD1. Germline V gene sequence: CDR1 SGHTA, CDR2 FQGNSA. This CDR3 contains 17 residues. The ends lost 5 bases at V and 0 bases at J; junction bases unmatched: 13. Here the CDR3 reads CASSPGQKFRSSYEQYF. The CDR3 DNA sequence: TGTGCCAGCAGCCCGGGACAGAAATTTCGAAGCTCCTACGAGCAGTACTTC.

V usage is TRBV7-2 and J usage is TRBJ2-5, with D perhaps matching TRBD1 (5 bases). Germline V gives CDR1 SGHTA, CDR2 FQGNSA. The CDR3 is made up of 13 amino acids. Between the trimmed V and J ends, which lost 4 bases and 1 base, there was a span of 7 bases. This chain's CDR3 is CASSYDSQETQYF. DNA of the CDR3: TGTGCCAGCAGCTACGACAGCCAAGAGACCCAGTACTTC.

This chain uses TRBV28 with TRBJ2-7, with TRBD1 matching 8 bases. The junction had 9 bases not matched to a gene; V was cut back by 6 bases and J by 5 bases. The germline V gene encodes CDR1 MDHEN and CDR2 SYDVKM. This CDR3 comprises 14 residues. CDR3 sequence (DNA): TGTGCCAGCAGCTCTGGACAGGGAGGCAACGAGCAGTACTTC. The encoded protein is CASSSGQGGNEQYF.

In its sample, this clone was seen once. The chain carries TRBV6-1 and TRBJ2-1; 12 bases match TRBD2. The germline V gene has CDR1 MNHNS and CDR2 SASEGT. The CDR3 is 15 residues long. V gave up 7 bases and J gave up 7 bases; unmatched junction bases: 8. The CDR3 loop reads CASKRGTSGQNEQFF. As DNA, the CDR3 is TGTGCCAGCAAGCGGGGGACTAGCGGGCAAAATGAGCAGTTCTTC.

This chain uses TRBV18 with TRBJ1-2; 7 bases align to TRBD1. CDR1 is KGHSH and CDR2 is LQKENI in the germline V gene. After removal of 5 bases from V and 2 bases from J, the junction contained 5 bases not matched to a gene. The CDR3 spans 14 residues. The CDR3 protein is CASSSKTGNYGYTF. The DNA for the CDR3 is TGTGCCAGCTCAAGTAAGACAGGGAACTATGGCTACACCTTC.

About this clone itself: Other DNA sequences within the sample encode an identical CDR3. V usage is TRBV15 and J usage is TRBJ2-5; 7 nucleotides match TRBD2. Unmatched junction bases numbered 7, after V lost 1 base and J lost 5 bases. The CDR3 is made up of 15 amino acids. From germline, CDR1 is LNHNV and CDR2 YYDKDF (reference sequence). The CDR3: CATSRGGGRGETQYF. CDR3 DNA sequence: TGTGCCACCAGCAGAGGCGGCGGGAGAGGGGAGACCCAGTACTTC.

The CDR3 nucleotides read TGTGCCAGCAGTTTGGTAGTGACAGCTTCTTACGAGCAGTACTTC. Residues: CASSLVVTASYEQYF. This chain uses TRBV28 with TRBJ2-7; TRBD1 is a possible D gene (5 bases). Trimming shortened V by 3 bases and J by 4 bases, and 16 bases separated the two germline ends. The CDR3 has 15 amino acids. Germline CDR1 and CDR2: MDHEN and SYDVKM.

The chain joins TRBV7-2 to TRBJ2-5; no clear D gene. Germline CDR1 and CDR2: SGHTA and FQGNSA. The CDR3 spans 13 residues. V lost 1 base and J lost 3, with 6 bases in between. The CDR3 nucleotides are TGTGCCAGCAGCTTAGGGGCCGAAGAGACCCAGTACTTC. Its protein is CASSLGAEETQYF.

The V gene is TRBV5-6, the J gene TRBJ1-1, with D unclear. Germline assignment: CDR1 SGHDT and CDR2 YYEEEE. The CDR3 loop spans 14 amino acids. Between the trimmed V and J ends, which lost 4 bases and 3 bases, there was a span of 13 bases. CDR3 residues: CASSTAHEHTEAFF. The CDR3 DNA follows: TGTGCCAGCAGCACCGCGCATGAGCACACTGAAGCTTTCTTT.

About this clone: One end of the junction does not line up with germline, which may come from a read error. This chain uses TRBV7-7 with TRBJ1-5, with D perhaps matching TRBD1 (6 bases). The germline gives CDR1 SSHAT, CDR2 FNYEAQ (reference sequence). This CDR3 contains 13 residues. The CDR3 spells CASSPSGDQPQHF. The CDR3 DNA sequence: TGTGCTAGCAGCCCTTCAGGGGATCAGCCCCAGCATTTT.

The V call is TRBV4-3, the J call TRBJ2-1; weak D call: TRBD2 (5 bases). Germline loops: CDR1 LGHNA, CDR2 YSLEER. Trimming removed 0 bases at V and 6 bases at J, with 15 bases between. This CDR3 comprises 16 residues. The chain's CDR3 is CASSQDHGERSNEQFF. Here the CDR3 DNA reads TGCGCCAGCAGCCAAGATCACGGGGAACGGAGCAATGAGCAGTTCTTC.

The CDR3 DNA is TGCAGCGCAACCCTTAGGGACAGGGTTGACGAGCAGTACTTC. Its translation: CSATLRDRVDEQYF. The chain couples TRBV29-1 to TRBJ2-7; TRBD1 agrees at 9 bases. After removal of 7 bases from V and 5 bases from J, the junction contained 12 bases not matched to a gene. Germline V lookup: CDR1 SQVTM, CDR2 ANQGSEA. This CDR3 region has 14 residues.